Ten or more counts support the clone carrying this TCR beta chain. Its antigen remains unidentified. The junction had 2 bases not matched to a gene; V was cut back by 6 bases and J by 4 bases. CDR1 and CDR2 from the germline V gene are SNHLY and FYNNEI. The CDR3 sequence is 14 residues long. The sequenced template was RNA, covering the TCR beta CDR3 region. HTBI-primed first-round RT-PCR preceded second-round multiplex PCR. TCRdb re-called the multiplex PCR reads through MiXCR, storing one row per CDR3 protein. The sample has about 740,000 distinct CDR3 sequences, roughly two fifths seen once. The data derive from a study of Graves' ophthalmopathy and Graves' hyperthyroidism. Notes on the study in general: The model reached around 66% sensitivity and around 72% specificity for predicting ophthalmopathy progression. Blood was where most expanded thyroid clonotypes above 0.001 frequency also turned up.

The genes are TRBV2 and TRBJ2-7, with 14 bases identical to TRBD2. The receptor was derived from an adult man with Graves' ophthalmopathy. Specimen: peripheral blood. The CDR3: CASRGLAGVYEQYF. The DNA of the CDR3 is TGTGCCAGCAGGGGACTAGCGGGAGTGTACGAGCAGTACTTC.